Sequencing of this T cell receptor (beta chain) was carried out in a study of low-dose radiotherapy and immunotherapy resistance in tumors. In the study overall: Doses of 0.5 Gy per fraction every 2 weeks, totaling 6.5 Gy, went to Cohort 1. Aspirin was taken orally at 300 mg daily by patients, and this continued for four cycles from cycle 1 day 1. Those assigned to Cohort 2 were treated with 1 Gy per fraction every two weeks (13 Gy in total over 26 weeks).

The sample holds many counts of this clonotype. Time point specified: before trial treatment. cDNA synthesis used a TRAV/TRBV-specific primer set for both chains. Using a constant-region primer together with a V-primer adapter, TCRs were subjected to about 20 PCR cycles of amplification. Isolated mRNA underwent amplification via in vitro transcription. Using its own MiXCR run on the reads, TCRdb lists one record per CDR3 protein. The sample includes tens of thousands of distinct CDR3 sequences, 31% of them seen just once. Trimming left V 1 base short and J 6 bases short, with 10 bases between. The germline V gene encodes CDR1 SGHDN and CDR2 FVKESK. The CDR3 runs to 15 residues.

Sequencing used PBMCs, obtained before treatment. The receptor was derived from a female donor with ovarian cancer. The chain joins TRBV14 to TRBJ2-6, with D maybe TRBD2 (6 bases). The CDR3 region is CASSQGGGMANVLTF. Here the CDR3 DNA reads TGTGCCAGCAGCCAAGGTGGAGGGATGGCCAACGTCCTGACTTTC.